The clone carrying this T cell receptor (beta chain) has a handful of counts. For the second PCR, which ran for about 6 to 11 cycles, a sample-barcoded 5' primer and a J-beta primer mix were used. TCRdb re-analysed the 5' RACE reads in MiXCR, keeping a single row per CDR3 protein. The data contain about 640,000 distinct CDR3 sequences, approximately 59% of them singletons. The data belong to a study of blood T cells in healthy people across ages. Germline V CDR1 and CDR2: SNHLY, FYNNEI. CDR3 size: 13 residues. The sequenced sample consisted of blood. This TCR was recovered from a man in his 60s in good health. This chain connects TRBV2 to TRBJ2-4; D not certain. The J call is in doubt because the DNA end fits TRBJ2-7 better. The CDR3, as DNA: TGTGCCAGCAGTGACGGAACCCGCGACGAGCAGTACTTC. As protein: CASSDGTRDEQYF.